What follows is one T cell receptor beta chain and its context. Germline loops: CDR1 SEHNR, CDR2 FQNEAQ (reference sequence). Trimming stripped 5 bases from V and 3 bases from J, with 7 bases between. The CDR3 consists of 13 residues. The authors sequenced TCR beta from blood CD8+ and CD4+ T cells. The patients who served as multiple sclerosis controls were treatment-naive and had stable or active relapsing-remitting disease that fulfilled the revised McDonald criteria. cDNA came from approximately 0.5 to 1 ug RNA primed by random hexamers. The TCR beta CDR3 was amplified by immunoSEQ multiplex PCR across 54 Vbeta, 13 Jbeta. TCRdb independently ran MiXCR on the immunoSEQ multiplex PCR reads; one entry per CDR3 protein. The sample shows roughly 170,000 distinct CDR3 sequences, approximately 93% of them seen only once. The data are from a study of CD8 T cells in Susac syndrome.

The receptor was derived from a human donor with multiple sclerosis. Sample: CD4+ T cells from PBMCs. The V call is TRBV7-9, the J call TRBJ1-4; D gene uncertain. The DNA for the CDR3 is TGTGCCAGCAGCCCCGTGGCTAATGAAAAACTGTTTTTT. Residues: CASSPVANEKLFF.